This T cell receptor beta chain was identified in a study of sequential checkpoint blockade in melanoma. Looking at the study overall: Under 95 pretreatment tumor DNA samples were TCRβ immunosequenced. Matched biopsies came pretreatment and at week 13 for about 24 patients.

This clone was seen only a few times. Its antigen is unknown. Treatment: randomized to nivolumab then ipilimumab (arm A) or the reverse (arm B). Libraries were prepared by immunoSEQ multiplex PCR; TCRdb keeps only in-frame clonotypes and omits some of them. Of several thousand clones in the sample, roughly 22% were seen once. Study-level points and caveats: About 30 times likelier clinical benefit followed increased tumor T-cell fraction and clonality. Pretreatment TIL clonality tracked with response in the nivolumab-first arm.

Germline CDR1 is LNHDA and CDR2 is SQIVND (reference sequence). Trimming left V 5 bases short and J 4 bases short, with 17 bases between. CDR3 size: 15 residues. Sequenced material: tumor tissue (inferred from file names), taken from a patient given nivolumab and ipilimumab in sequence. The J gene is TRBJ1-1, the V gene TRBV19; D is unclear. The source is a human donor with melanoma. The CDR3 region has the DNA TGTGCCAGTAGTGCAGGCCCCGGACGAGGCACTGAAGCTTTCTTT. Amino acids: CASSAGPGRGTEAFF.